This T cell receptor beta chain was recorded in a study of blood T cell repertoires in COVID-19. Study summary: Researchers got acute and convalescent COVID-19 samples from the United States, Italy and Spain.

This CDR3 comprises 15 residues. The V segment lost 6 bases and the J segment 1 base; nucleotides outside the gene matches: 7. Germline V lookup: CDR1 SGHAT, CDR2 FQDESV (reference sequence). Profiled with immunoSEQ multiplex PCR; TCRdb holds only in-frame clones, not every one. The table has about 120,000 clones, 87% seen once. The TCR was taken from a woman in her seventies with acute or convalescent COVID-19. The chain combines TRBV11-1 with TRBJ1-1; 8 bases fit TRBD1. Sequencing used peripheral blood. In DNA, the CDR3 is TGTGCCAGCAGTCGGATGACAGGGGAGAACACTGAAGCTTTCTTT. The encoded protein is CASSRMTGENTEAFF.